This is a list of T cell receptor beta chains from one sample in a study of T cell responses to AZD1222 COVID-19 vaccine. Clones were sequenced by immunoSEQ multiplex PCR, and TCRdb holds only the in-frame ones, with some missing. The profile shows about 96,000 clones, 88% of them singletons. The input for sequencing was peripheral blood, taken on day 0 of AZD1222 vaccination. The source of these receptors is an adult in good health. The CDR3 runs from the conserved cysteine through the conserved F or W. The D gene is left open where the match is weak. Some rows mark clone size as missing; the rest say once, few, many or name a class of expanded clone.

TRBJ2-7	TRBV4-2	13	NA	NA	CASSQVPAYEQYF	TGTGCCAGCAGCCAAGTCCCCGCGTACGAGCAGTACTTC
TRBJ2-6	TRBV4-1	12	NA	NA	CASSVPFGVLTF	TGCGCCAGCAGCGTTCCCTTCGGCGTCCTGACTTTC
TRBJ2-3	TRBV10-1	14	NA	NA	CASSESGRTDTQYF	TGCGCCAGCAGTGAGTCCGGGCGCACAGATACGCAGTATTTT
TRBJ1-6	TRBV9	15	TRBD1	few	CASSVGQGENSPLHF	TGTGCCAGCAGCGTAGGACAGGGAGAGAATTCACCCCTCCACTTT
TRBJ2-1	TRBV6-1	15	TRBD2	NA	CASSEAQSGSNEQFF	TGTGCCAGCAGTGAAGCGCAGAGCGGGAGTAATGAGCAGTTCTTC
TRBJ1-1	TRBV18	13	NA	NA	CASSSGGDTEAFF	TGTGCCAGCTCATCTGGGGGAGACACTGAAGCTTTCTTT
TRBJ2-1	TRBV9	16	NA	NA	CASSVSWESSYNEQFF	TGTGCCAGCAGCGTGAGCTGGGAGAGCTCCTACAATGAGCAGTTCTTC
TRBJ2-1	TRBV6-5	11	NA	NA	CASSSRHEQFF	TGTGCCAGCAGTTCTCGGCATGAGCAGTTCTTC
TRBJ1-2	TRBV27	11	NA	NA	CATRRAGGYTF	TGTGCCACCAGGAGGGCGGGAGGCTACACCTTC
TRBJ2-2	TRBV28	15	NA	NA	CASRSGAQSTGELFF	TGTGCCAGCAGATCCGGGGCGCAGAGCACCGGGGAGCTGTTTTTT
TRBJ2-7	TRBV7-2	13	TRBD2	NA	CASSPNPGGTSGF	TGTGCCAGCAGCCCAAACCCGGGAGGGACTAGCGGTTTC
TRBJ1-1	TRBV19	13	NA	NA	CASIAYLNTEAFF	TGTGCCAGTATCGCGTACCTTAACACTGAAGCTTTCTTT
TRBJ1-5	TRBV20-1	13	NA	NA	CSASRRVDQPQHF	TGCAGTGCTAGTCGCCGGGTAGATCAGCCCCAGCATTTT
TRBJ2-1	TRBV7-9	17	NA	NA	CASSLANGTRTYNEQFF	TGTGCCAGCAGCTTAGCGAACGGGACTCGGACCTACAATGAGCAGTTCTTC
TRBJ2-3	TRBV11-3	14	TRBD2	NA	CASSLGGSTDTQYF	TGTGCCAGCAGCTTGGGGGGGAGCACAGATACGCAGTATTTT
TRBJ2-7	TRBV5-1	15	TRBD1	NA	CASSFGQGARDEQYF	TGCGCCAGCAGTTTTGGACAGGGGGCGCGAGACGAGCAGTACTTC
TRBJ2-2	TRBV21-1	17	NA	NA	CASSKASRDRLSGELFF	TGTGCCAGCAGCAAAGCGTCCCGGGACAGGTTGTCCGGGGAGCTGTTTTTT
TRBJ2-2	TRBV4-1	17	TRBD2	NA	CASSQDGGGRVTGELFF	TGCGCCAGCAGCCAAGATGGAGGCGGGAGGGTTACCGGGGAGCTGTTTTTT
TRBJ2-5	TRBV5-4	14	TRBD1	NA	CASSRTGGMETQYF	TGTGCCAGCAGCCGGACAGGGGGCATGGAGACCCAGTACTTC
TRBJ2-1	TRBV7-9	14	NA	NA	CASSLISVYNEQFF	TGTGCCAGCAGCTTAATCAGCGTCTACAATGAGCAGTTCTTC
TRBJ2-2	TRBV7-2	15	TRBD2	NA	CASSISGINTGELFF	TGTGCCAGCAGCATTAGCGGGATAAACACCGGGGAGCTGTTTTTT
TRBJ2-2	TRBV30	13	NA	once	CAWSTGGVRELFF	TGTGCCTGGAGCACGGGGGGCGTCCGGGAGCTGTTTTTT
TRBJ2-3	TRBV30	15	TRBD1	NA	CACRDRARSTDTQYF	TGTGCCTGCCGGGACAGGGCTCGGAGCACAGATACGCAGTATTTT
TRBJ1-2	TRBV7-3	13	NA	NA	CASSLGASYGYTF	TGTGCCAGCAGCTTAGGAGCAAGCTATGGCTACACCTTC
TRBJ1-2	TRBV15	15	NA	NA	CATSSYILENYGYTF	TGTGCCACCAGCAGTTATATACTAGAAAACTATGGCTACACCTTC
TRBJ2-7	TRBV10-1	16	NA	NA	CASSEGPPQYSYEQYF	TGCGCCAGCAGTGAGGGACCCCCCCAGTACTCCTACGAGCAGTACTTC
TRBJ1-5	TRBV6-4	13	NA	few	CASSQDANQPQHF	TGTGCCAGCAGTCAGGATGCAAATCAGCCCCAGCATTTT
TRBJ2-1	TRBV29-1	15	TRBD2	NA	CSVEVFGTSVTEQFF	TGCAGCGTTGAAGTGTTTGGGACTAGCGTTACTGAGCAGTTCTTC
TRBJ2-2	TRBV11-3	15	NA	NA	CASSLRKGVAGELFF	TGTGCCAGCAGCTTAAGGAAGGGGGTGGCCGGGGAGCTGTTTTTT
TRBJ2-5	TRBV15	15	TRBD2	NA	CATSPGRDPQETQYF	TGTGCCACCAGCCCTGGGAGGGACCCCCAAGAGACCCAGTACTTC
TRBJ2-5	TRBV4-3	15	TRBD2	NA	CASSQEGGPEETQYF	TGCGCCAGCAGCCAAGAGGGAGGGCCAGAGGAGACCCAGTACTTC
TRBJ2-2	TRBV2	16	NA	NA	CASSEATRRNTGELFF	TGTGCCAGCAGTGAAGCCACCCGAAGAAACACCGGGGAGCTGTTTTTT
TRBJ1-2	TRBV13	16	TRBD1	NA	CASSLGSTGTVNGYTF	TGTGCCAGCAGCTTAGGATCCACCGGGACAGTAAATGGCTACACCTTC
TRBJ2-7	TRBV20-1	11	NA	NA	CSARGSYEQYF	TGCAGTGCTCGAGGGTCCTACGAGCAGTACTTC
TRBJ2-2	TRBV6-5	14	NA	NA	CASSYSGIPGELFF	TGTGCCAGCAGTTACTCGGGGATCCCCGGGGAGCTGTTTTTT
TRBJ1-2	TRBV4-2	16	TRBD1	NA	CASSFGTGGAPYGYTF	TGTGCCAGCAGCTTTGGGACAGGGGGCGCGCCCTATGGCTACACCTTC
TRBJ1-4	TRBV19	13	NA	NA	CASGGLGNEKLFF	TGTGCCAGTGGGGGACTTGGGAATGAAAAACTGTTTTTT
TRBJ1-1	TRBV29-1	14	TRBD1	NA	CSAGGHRGSTEAFF	TGCAGCGCTGGGGGTCACAGGGGATCCACTGAAGCTTTCTTT
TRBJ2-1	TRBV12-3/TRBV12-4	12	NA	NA	CASSLVGGEQFF	TGTGCCAGCAGTTTAGTTGGCGGCGAGCAGTTCTTC
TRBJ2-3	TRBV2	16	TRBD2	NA	CASRGGLAGDTDTQYF	TGTGCCAGCAGGGGGGGACTAGCGGGAGACACAGATACGCAGTATTTT
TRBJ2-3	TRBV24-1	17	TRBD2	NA	CATSAVSGSGPADTQYF	TGTGCCACCAGTGCCGTTAGCGGGAGCGGGCCCGCAGATACGCAGTATTTT